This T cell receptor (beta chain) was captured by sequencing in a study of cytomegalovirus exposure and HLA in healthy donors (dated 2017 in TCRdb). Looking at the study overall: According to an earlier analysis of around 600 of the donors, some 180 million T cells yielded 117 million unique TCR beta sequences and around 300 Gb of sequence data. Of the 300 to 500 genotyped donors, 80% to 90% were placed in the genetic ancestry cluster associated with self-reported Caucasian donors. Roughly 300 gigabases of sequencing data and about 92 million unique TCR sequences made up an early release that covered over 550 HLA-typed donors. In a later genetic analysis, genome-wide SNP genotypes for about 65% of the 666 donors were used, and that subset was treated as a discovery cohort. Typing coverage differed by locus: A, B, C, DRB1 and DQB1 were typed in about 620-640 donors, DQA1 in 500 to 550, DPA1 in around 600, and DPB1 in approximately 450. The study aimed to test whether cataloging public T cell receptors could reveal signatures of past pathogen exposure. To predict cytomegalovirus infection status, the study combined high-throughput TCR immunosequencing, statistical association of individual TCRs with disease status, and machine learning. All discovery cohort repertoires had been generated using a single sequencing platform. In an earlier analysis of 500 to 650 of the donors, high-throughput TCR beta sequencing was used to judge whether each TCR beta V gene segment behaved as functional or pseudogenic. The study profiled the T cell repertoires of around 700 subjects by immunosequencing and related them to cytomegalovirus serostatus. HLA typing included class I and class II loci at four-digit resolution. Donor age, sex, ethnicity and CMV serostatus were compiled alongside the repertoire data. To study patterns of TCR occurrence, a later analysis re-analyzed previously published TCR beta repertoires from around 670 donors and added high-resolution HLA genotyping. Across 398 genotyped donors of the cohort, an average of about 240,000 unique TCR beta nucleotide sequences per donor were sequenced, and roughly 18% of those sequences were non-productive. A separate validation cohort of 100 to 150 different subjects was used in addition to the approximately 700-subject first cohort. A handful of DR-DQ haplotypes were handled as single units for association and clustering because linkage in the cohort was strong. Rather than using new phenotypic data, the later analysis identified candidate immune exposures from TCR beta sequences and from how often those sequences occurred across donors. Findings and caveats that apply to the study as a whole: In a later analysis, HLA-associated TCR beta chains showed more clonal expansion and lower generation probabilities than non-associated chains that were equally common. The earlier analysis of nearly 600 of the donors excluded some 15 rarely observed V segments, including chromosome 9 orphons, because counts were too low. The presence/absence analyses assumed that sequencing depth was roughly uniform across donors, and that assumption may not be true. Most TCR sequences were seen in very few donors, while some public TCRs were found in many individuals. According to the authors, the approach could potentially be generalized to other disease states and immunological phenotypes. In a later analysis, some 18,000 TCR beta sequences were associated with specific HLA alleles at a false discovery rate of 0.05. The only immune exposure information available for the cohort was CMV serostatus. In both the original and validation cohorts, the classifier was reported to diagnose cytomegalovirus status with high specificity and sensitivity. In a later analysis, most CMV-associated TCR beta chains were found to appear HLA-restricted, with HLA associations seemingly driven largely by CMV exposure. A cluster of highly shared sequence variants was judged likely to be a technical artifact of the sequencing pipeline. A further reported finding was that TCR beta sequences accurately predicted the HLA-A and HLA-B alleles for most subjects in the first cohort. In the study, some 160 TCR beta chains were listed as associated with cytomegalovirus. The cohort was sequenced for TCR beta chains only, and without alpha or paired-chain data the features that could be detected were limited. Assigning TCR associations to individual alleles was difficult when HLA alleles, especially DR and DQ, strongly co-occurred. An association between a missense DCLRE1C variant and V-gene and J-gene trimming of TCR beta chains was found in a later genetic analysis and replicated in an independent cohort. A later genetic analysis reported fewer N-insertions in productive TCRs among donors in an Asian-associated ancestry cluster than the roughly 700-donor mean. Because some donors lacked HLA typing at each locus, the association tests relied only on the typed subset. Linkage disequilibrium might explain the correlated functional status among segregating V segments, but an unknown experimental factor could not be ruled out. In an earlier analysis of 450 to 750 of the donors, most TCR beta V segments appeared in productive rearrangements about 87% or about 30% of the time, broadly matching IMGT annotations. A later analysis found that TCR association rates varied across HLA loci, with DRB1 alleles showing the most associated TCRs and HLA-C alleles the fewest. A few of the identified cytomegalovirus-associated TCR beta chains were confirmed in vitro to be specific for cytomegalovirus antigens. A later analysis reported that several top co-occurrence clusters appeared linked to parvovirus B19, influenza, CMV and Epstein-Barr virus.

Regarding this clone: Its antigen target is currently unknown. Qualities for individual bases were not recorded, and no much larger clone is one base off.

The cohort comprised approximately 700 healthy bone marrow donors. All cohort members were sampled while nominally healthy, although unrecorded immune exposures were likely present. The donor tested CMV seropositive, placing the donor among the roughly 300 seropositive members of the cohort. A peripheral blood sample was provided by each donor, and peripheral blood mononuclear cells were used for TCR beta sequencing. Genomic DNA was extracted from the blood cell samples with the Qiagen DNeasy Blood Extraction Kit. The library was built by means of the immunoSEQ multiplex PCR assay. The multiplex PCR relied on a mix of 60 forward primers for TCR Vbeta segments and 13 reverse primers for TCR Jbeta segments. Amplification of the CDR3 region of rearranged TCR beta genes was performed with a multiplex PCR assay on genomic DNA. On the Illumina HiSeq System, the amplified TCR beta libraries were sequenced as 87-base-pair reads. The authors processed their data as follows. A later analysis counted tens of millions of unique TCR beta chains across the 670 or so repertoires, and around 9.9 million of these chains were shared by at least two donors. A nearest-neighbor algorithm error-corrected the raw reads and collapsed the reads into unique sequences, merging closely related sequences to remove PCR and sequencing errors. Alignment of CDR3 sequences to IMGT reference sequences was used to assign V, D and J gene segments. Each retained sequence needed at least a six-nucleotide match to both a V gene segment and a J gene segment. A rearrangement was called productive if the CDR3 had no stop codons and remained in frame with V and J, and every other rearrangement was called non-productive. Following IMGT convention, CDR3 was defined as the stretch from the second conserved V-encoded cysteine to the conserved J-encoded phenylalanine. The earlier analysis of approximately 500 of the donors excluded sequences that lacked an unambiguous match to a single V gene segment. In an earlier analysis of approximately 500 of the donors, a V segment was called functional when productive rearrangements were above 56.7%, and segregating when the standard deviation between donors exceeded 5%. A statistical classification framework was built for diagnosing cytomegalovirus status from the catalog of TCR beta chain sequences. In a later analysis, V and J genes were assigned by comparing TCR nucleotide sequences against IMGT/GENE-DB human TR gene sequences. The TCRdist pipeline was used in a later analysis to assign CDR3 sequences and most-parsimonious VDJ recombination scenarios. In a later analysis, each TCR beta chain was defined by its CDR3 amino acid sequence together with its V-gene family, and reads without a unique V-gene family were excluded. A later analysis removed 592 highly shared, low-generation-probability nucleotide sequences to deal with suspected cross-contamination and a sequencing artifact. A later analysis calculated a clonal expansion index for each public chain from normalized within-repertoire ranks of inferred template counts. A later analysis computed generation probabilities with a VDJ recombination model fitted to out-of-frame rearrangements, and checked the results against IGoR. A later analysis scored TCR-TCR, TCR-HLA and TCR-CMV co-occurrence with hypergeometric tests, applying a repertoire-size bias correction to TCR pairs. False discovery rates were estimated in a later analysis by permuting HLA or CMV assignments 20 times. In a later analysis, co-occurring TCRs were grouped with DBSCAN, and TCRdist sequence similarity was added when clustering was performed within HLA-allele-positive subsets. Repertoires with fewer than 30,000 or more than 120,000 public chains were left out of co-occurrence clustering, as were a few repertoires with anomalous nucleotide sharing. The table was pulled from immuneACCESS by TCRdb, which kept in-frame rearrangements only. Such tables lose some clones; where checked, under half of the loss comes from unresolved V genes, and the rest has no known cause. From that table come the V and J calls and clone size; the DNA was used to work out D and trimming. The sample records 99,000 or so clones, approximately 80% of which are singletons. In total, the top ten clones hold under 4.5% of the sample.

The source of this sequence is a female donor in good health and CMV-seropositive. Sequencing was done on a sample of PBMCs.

Here is the DNA: TGTGCCAGCAGTCGGGACACGAACACTGAAGCTTTCTTT. It translates as CASSRDTNTEAFF. Rearrangement joined TRBV9 to TRBJ1-1; 6 matching bases give a weak D call of TRBD1. Including the terminal cysteine and phenylalanine, the CDR3 comprises 13 residues. The CDR3 DNA has 39 bases and is translated from base 1. V is pared back by 5 bases and J by 1 base, with 9 bases lying between the germline termini. As encoded in the germline V gene, CDR1 is SGDLS while CDR2 is YYNGEE.